This TCR beta chain was documented in a study of OX40 agonist ivuxolimab in advanced cancers. Study as a whole: The study enrolled dose-escalation patients with hepatocellular carcinoma, melanoma, renal cell or head and neck cancer. Past anti-PD-1, anti-PD-L1 or anti-CTLA-4 therapy was accepted, and 30% to 45% had received some. Regarding the study as a whole: Clonal expansion was seen in CD4+ and CD8+ blood T cells by week 6 at 0.1 to 3.0 mg/kg.

Method: immunoSEQ multiplex PCR; TCRdb's copy keeps in-frame clones and lacks some. The repertoire has 70,000 to 95,000 clones, approximately 94% of them found once; the top ten carry around 3%. CDR1 is SGHKS, CDR2 YYEKEE, per germline (reference sequence). The CDR3 covers 14 residues. Between the trimmed V and J ends, which lost 4 bases and 0 bases, there was a span of 11 bases. Autoimmune disease history or systemic immunosuppression meant exclusion. Notes on this clone: Its antigen is not known.

The source is an adult with an advanced solid tumor such as melanoma, head and neck, liver or kidney cancer. The chain joins TRBV5-5 to TRBJ2-7; a possible D gene is TRBD2 (5 bases). The source was CD4+ or CD8+ T cells sorted from blood, collected in a trial of the OX40 agonist ivuxolimab. CDR3 DNA: TGTGCCAGCAGCCGAGAGGGAAGCTCCTACGAGCAGTACTTC. Its protein is CASSREGSSYEQYF.